This T cell receptor (beta chain) was documented in a study of cytomegalovirus exposure and HLA in healthy donors. Germline CDR1 MNHEY, CDR2 SMNVEV (reference sequence). Trimming stripped 6 bases from V and 3 bases from J, with 12 bases between. The CDR3 has 13 residues. With regard to this clone: In the same sample, other DNA sequences code for this CDR3.

Clones were sequenced by immunoSEQ multiplex PCR, and TCRdb holds only the in-frame ones, with some missing. The sample has about 160,000 clones, around four fifths seen once; the top ten hold 2% to 2.5%. Sequenced input: PBMCs. The source of this sequence is a man younger than 40 in good health and CMV-seropositive. This rearrangement joins TRBV27 to TRBJ2-7, with D possibly TRBD1 on 6 matching bases. The CDR3 nucleotides read TGTGCCAGCAGGACAGGTAAAAGCTACGAGCAGTACTTC. Its protein is CASRTGKSYEQYF.